This T cell receptor beta chain emerged from a study of T cells after posttransplantation cyclophosphamide. Germline V gene lookup returns CDR1 SGHRS and CDR2 YFSETQ. CDR3 length: 15 residues. With 1 base clipped from V and 4 bases from J, the junction kept 5 bases outside the gene matches. This clone appeared many times. Sequenced by immunoSEQ multiplex PCR; TCRdb stores in-frame clones only, minus some. The repertoire yields more than 20,000 clones, none seen only once; the top ten contain over 1.3%. Sequencing was carried out using PBMCs. V usage is TRBV5-1 and J usage is TRBJ2-5, with 9 bases aligning to TRBD2. The receptor was isolated from a man between 45 and 60 years old in good health, CMV-negative, and a related stem cell transplant donor. CDR3 loop: CASSLNGGGAETQYF. The DNA of the CDR3 is TGCGCCAGCAGCTTGAACGGCGGGGGGGCAGAGACCCAGTACTTC. Filled out from reference TRBV5-1 and TRBJ2-5, the complete variable domain reads KAGVTQTPRYLIKTRGQQVTLSCSPISGHRSVSWYQQTPGQGLQFLFEYFSETQRNKGNFPGRFSGRQFSNSRSEMNVSTLELGDSALYLCASSLNGGGAETQYFGPGTRLLVL.